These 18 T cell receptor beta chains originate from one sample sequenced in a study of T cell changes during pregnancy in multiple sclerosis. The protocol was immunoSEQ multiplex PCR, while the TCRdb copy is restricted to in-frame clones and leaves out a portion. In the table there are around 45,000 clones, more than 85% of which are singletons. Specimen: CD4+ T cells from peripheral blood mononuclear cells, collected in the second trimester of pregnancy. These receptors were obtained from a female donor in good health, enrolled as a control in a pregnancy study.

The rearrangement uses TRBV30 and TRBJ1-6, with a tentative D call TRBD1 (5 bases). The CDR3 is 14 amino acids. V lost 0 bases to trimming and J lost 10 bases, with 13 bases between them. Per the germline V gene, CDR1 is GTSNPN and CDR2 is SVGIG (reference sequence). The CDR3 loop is CAWSVGGLESPLHF. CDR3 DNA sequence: TGTGCCTGGAGTGTTGGGGGACTGGAGTCACCCCTCCACTTT.

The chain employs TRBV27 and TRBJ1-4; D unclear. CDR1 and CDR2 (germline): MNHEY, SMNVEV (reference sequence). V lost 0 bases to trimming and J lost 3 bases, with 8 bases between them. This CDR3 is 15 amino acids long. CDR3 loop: CASSLSRLANEKLFF. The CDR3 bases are TGTGCCAGCAGTTTATCCCGGTTGGCTAATGAAAAACTGTTTTTT.

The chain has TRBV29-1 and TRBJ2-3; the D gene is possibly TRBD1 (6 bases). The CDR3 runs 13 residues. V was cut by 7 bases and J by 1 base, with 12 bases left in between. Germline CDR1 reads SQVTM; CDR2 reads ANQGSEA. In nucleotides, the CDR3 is TGCAGCGCCGATAGACAGGGCACAGATACGCAGTATTTT. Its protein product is CSADRQGTDTQYF.

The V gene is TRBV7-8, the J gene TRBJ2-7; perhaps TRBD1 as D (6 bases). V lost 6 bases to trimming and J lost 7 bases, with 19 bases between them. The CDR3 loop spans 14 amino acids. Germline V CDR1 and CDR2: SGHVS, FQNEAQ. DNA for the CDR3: TGTGCCAGCAGTCCGCCAGGGACATTACGGGAGCAGTACTTC. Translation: CASSPPGTLREQYF.

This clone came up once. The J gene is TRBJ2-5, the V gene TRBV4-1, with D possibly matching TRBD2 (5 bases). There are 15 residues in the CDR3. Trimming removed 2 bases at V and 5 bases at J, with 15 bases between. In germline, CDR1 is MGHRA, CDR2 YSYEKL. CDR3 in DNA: TGCGCCAGCAGCCAAACCGGACTGCCCCTTGAGACCCAGTACTTC. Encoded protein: CASSQTGLPLETQYF.

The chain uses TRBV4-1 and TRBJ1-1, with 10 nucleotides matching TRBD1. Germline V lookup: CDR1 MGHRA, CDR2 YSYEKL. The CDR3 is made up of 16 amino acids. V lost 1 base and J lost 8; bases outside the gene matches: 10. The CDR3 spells CASSQAPGTGEREAFF. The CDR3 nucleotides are TGCGCCAGCAGCCAAGCCCCCGGGACAGGGGAGAGGGAAGCTTTCTTT.

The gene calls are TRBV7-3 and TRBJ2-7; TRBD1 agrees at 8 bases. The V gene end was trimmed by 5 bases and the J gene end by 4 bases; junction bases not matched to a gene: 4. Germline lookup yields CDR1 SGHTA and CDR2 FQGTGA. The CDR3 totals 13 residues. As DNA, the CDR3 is TGTGCCAGCAGCCCACAGGGGGGTTACGAGCAGTACTTC. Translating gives CASSPQGGYEQYF.

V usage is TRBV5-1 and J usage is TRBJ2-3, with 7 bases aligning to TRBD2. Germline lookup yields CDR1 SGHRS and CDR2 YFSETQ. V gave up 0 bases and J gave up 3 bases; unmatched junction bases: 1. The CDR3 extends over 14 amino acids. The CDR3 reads CASSLVSGTDTQYF. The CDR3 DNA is TGCGCCAGCAGCTTGGTTAGCGGGACAGATACGCAGTATTTT.

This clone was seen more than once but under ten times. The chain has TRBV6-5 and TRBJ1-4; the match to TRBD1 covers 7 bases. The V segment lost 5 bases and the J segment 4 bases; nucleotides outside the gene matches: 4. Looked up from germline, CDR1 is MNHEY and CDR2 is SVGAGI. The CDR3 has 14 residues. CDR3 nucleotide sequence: TGTGCCAGCAGTACACAGGGGATTAATGAAAAACTGTTTTTT. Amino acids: CASSTQGINEKLFF.

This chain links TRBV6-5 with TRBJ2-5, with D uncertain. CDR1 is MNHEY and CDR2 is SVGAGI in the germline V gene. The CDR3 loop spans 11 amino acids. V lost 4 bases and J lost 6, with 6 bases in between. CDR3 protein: CASSSSKTQYF. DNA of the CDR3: TGTGCCAGCAGTTCCTCCAAGACCCAGTACTTC.

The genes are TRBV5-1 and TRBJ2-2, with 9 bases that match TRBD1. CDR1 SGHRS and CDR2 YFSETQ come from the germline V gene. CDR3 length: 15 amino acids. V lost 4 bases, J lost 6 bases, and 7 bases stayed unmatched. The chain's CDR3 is CASSAQDRGAGELFF. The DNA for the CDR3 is TGCGCCAGCAGCGCGCAGGACAGGGGAGCCGGGGAGCTGTTTTTT.

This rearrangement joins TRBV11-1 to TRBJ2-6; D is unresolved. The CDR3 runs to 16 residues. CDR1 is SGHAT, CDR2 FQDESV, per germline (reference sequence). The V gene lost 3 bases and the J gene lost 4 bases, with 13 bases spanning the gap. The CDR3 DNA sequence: TGTGCCAGCAGCTTGTTGGTCGGGTTGGGGGCCAACGTCCTGACTTTC. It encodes CASSLLVGLGANVLTF.

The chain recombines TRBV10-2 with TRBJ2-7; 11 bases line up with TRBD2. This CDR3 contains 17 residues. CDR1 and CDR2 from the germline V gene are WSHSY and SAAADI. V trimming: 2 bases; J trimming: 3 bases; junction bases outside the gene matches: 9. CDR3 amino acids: CASSERLTSGRYYEQYF. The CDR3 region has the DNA TGCGCCAGCAGTGAGCGACTCACTAGCGGGAGATACTACGAGCAGTACTTC.

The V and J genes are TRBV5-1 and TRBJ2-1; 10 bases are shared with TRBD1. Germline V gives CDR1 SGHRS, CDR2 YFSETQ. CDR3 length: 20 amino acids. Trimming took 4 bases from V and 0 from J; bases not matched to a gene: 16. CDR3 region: CASSLRDRGVRRRSYNEQFF. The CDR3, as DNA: TGCGCCAGCAGCCTGAGGGACAGGGGAGTTCGTCGTCGCTCCTACAATGAGCAGTTCTTC. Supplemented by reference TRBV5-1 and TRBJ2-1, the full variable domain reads KAGVTQTPRYLIKTRGQQVTLSCSPISGHRSVSWYQQTPGQGLQFLFEYFSETQRNKGNFPGRFSGRQFSNSRSEMNVSTLELGDSALYLCASSLRDRGVRRRSYNEQFFGPGTRLTVL.

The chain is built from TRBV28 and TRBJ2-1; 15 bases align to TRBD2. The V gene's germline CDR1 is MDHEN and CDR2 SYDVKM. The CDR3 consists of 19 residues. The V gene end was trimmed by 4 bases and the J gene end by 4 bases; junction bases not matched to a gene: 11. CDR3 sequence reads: CASSSPGLAGGGVYNEQFF. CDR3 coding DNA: TGTGCCAGCAGTTCCCCGGGACTAGCGGGAGGAGGGGTTTACAATGAGCAGTTCTTC.

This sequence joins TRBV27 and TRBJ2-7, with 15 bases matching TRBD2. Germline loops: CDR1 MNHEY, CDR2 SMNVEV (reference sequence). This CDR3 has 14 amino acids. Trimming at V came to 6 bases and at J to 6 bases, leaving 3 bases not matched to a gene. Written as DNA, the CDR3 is TGTGCCAGCAGAGGACTAGCGGGAGGGCTCGAGCAGTACTTC. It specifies CASRGLAGGLEQYF.

The CDR3 here is CASSYRLVLLNPSTDTQYF. CDR3 bases: TGTGCCAGCAGCTATCGGTTGGTCCTACTAAATCCTAGCACAGATACGCAGTATTTT. The chain links TRBV27 to TRBJ2-3; the D is unclear. V shed 6 bases and J shed 0 bases, with 25 bases lying between them. CDR3 length: 19 amino acids. Germline V gene data show CDR1 as MNHEY and CDR2 as SMNVEV (reference sequence).

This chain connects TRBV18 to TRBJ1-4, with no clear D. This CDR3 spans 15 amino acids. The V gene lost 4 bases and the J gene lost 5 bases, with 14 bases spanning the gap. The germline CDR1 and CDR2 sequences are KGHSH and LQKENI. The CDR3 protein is CASSLTSAENEKLFF. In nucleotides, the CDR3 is TGTGCCAGCTCACTAACCTCCGCGGAGAATGAAAAACTGTTTTTT.